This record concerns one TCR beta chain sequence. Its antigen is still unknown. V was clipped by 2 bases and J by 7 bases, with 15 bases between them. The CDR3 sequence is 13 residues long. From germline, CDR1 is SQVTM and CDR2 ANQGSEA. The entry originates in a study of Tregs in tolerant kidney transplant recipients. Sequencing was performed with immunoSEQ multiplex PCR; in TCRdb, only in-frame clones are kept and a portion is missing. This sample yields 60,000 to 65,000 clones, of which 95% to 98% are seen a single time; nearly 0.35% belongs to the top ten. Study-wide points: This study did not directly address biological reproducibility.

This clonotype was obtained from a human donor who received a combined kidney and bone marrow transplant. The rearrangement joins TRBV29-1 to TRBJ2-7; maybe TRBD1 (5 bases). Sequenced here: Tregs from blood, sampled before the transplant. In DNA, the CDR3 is TGCAGCGTTGAATTTAGGGGTGCTCGGGAGCAGTACTTC. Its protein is CSVEFRGAREQYF.